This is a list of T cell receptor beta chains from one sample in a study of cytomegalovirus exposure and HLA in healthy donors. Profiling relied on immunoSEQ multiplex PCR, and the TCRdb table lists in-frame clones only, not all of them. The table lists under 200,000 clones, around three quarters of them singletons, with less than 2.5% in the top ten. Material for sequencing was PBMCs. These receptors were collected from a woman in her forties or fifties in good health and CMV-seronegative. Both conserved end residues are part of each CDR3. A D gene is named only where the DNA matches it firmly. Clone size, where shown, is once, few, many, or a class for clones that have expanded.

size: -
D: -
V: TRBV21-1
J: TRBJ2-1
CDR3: CASSKEGTGDVTSLYNEQFF
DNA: TGTGCCAGCAGCAAGGAAGGGACAGGGGACGTCACTAGCCTCTACAATGAGCAGTTCTTC

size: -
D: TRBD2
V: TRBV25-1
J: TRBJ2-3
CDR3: CASSEGREGQDTQYF
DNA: TGTGCCAGCAGTGAGGGGCGGGAGGGCCAGGATACGCAGTATTTT

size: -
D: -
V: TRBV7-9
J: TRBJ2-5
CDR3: CASSDTGSRETQYF
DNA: TGTGCCAGCAGCGACACAGGGTCGCGGGAGACCCAGTACTTC

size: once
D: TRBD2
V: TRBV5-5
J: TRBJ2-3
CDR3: CASSLVGGGNTDTQYF
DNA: TGTGCCAGCAGCTTGGTCGGGGGGGGCAACACAGATACGCAGTATTTT

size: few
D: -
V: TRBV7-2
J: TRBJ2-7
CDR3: CASSLGPGAYEQYF
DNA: TGTGCCAGCAGCTTAGGACCGGGGGCCTACGAGCAGTACTTC

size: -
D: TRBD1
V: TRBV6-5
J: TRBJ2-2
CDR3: CASRATGGTGELFF
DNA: TGTGCCAGCAGAGCGACAGGGGGCACCGGGGAGCTGTTTTTT

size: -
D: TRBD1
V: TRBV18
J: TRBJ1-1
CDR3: CASSPGQEAFF
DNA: TGTGCCAGCTCACCGGGACAGGAAGCTTTCTTT

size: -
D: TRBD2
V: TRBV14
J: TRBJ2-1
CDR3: CASSQELAGEQFF
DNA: TGTGCCAGCAGCCAAGAGCTAGCGGGTGAGCAGTTCTTC

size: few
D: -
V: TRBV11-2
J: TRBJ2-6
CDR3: CASSLLSSGANVLTF
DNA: TGTGCCAGCAGCTTACTAAGTTCTGGGGCCAACGTCCTGACTTTC

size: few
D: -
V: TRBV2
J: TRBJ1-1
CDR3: CASRLGGPEAFF
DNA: TGTGCCAGCAGGTTGGGGGGACCCGAAGCTTTCTTT

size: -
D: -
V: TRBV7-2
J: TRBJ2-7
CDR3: CASAADFYEQYF
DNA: TGTGCCAGCGCCGCGGATTTCTACGAGCAGTACTTC

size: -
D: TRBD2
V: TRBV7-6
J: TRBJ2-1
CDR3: CASSTTSGEKLSNEQFF
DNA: TGTGCCAGCAGCACGACTAGCGGTGAGAAACTGAGCAATGAGCAGTTCTTC

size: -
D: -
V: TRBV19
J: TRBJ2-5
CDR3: CASSKQPGQETQYF
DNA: TGTGCCAGTAGCAAGCAGCCGGGCCAAGAGACCCAGTACTTC

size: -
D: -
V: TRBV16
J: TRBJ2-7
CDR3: CASSQGQPYEQYF
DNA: TGTGCCAGCAGCCAAGGACAGCCCTACGAGCAGTACTTC

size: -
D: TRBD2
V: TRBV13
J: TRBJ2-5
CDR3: CASSPGEGPQETQYF
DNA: TGTGCCAGCAGCCCGGGGGAGGGGCCCCAAGAGACCCAGTACTTC

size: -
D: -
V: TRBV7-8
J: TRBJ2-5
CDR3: CASTVEETQYF
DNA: TGTGCCAGCACCGTAGAAGAGACCCAGTACTTC

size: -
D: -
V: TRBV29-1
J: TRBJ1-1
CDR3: CSALREIDTEAFF
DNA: TGCAGCGCCCTTAGAGAGATCGACACTGAAGCTTTCTTT

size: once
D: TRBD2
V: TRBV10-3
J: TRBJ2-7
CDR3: CAIGGGGRGSYEQYF
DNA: TGTGCCATCGGTGGGGGCGGGAGGGGCTCCTACGAGCAGTACTTC

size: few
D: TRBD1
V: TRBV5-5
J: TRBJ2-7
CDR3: CASSSKSRDRVVPYEQYF
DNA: TGTGCCAGCAGTTCAAAGAGCCGGGACAGGGTAGTCCCCTACGAGCAGTACTTC

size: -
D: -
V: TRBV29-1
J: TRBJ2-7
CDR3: CSVEDQVGQYF
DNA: TGCAGCGTTGAAGATCAGGTCGGGCAGTACTTC

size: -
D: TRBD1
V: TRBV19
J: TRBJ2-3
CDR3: CASSIFRTGGDTQYF
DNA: TGTGCCAGTAGTATCTTTCGGACAGGGGGGGATACGCAGTATTTT

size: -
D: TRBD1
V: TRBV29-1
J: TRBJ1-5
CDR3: CSVLTGGKGQPQHF
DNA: TGCAGCGTTCTGACAGGGGGAAAGGGACAGCCCCAGCATTTT

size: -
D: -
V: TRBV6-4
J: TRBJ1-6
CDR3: CASSDSRGTPLHF
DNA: TGTGCCAGCAGTGACTCGCGGGGTACACCCCTCCACTTT

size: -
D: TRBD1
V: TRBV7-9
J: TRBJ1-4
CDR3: CSSSLLTGQGREKLFF
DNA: TGTTCCAGCAGCTTATTGACGGGACAGGGGCGCGAAAAACTGTTTTTT

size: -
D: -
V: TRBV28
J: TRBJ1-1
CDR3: CASSLFIGGAGGTEAFF
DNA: TGTGCCAGCAGTTTATTTATCGGGGGGGCGGGGGGCACTGAAGCTTTCTTT

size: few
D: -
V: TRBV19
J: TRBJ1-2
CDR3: CASSIPSLFYGYTF
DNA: TGTGCCAGTAGTATACCGTCCCTCTTCTATGGCTACACCTTC

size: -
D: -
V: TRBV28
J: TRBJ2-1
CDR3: CASSLAGYNEQFF
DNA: TGTGCCAGCAGTTTGGCGGGGTACAATGAGCAGTTCTTC

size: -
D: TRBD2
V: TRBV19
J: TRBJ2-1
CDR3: CATKLTSGSNEQFF
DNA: TGTGCCACCAAACTCACTAGCGGGAGTAATGAGCAGTTCTTC

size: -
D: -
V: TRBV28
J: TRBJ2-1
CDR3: CASSLGGQGSDEQFF
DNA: TGTGCCAGCAGTTTAGGAGGGCAGGGCTCGGATGAGCAGTTCTTC

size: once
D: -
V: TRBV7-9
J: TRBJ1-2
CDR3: CSSSLPGTANLYGYTF
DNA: TGTTCCAGCAGCCTTCCGGGGACTGCGAATCTCTATGGCTACACCTTC

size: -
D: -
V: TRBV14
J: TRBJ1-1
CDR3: CASSPREVNTEAFF
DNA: TGTGCCAGCAGCCCACGAGAGGTGAACACTGAAGCTTTCTTT

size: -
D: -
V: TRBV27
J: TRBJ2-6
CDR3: CASSLREVGANVLTF
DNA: TGTGCCAGCAGTCTCCGTGAGGTTGGGGCCAACGTCCTGACTTTC

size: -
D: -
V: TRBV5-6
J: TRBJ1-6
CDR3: CASSLWQGNSPLHF
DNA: TGTGCCAGCAGCTTATGGCAGGGTAATTCACCCCTCCACTTT